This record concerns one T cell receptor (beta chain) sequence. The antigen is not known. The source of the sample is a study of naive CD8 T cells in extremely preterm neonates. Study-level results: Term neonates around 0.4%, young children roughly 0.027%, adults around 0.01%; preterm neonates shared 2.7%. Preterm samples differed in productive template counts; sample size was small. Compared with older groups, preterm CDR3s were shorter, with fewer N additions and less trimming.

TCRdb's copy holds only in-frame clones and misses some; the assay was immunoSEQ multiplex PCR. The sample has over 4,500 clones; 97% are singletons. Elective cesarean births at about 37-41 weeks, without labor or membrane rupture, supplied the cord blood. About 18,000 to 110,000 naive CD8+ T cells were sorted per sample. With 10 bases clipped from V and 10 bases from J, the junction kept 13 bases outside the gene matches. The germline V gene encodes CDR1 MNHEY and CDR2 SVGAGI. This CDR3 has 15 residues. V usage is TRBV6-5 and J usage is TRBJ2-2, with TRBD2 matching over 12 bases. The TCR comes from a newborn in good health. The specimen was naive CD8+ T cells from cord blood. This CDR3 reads CANSVLAGGQMELFF. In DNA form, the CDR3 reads TGTGCCAACAGCGTACTAGCGGGGGGACAAATGGAGCTGTTTTTT.